Listed below are T cell receptor beta chains from one sample, sequenced in a study of cytomegalovirus exposure and HLA in healthy donors. Generated by immunoSEQ multiplex PCR, the TCRdb table keeps only in-frame clones and is missing some. In the table there are roughly 70,000 clones, roughly 95% of which are singletons. The sample consisted of PBMCs. The receptors were gathered from a man aged 18-30 years in good health and CMV-seronegative. Each CDR3 is given with its conserved first and last residue. D genes are given only for firm matches.

J,D,V,DNA,CDR3
TRBJ1-4,.,TRBV2,TGTGCCAGCAGTGAACTTGCAACTAATGAAAAACTGTTTTTT,CASSELATNEKLFF
TRBJ2-5,.,TRBV9,TGTGCCAGCAGCGACACAGGAAACCTCGGGGAGACCCAGTACTTC,CASSDTGNLGETQYF
TRBJ2-2,TRBD2,TRBV6-5,TGTGCCAGCAGTTACGCGGGACTAGCGGGAGTCTGGGAGCTGTTTTTT,CASSYAGLAGVWELFF
TRBJ1-1,TRBD1,TRBV6-1,TGTGCCAGCAGTGAGTCACAGGGGAGGACTGAAGCTTTCTTT,CASSESQGRTEAFF
TRBJ1-4,TRBD1,TRBV6-1,TGTGCCAGCAGTGATCGACAGGGGTTCGATGAAAAACTGTTTTTT,CASSDRQGFDEKLFF
TRBJ1-6,.,TRBV28,TGTGCCAGCAGTCAGCCGGGACACCAGTTGCTCCACTTT,CASSQPGHQLLHF
TRBJ1-1,TRBD1,TRBV9,TGTGCCAGCAGCCCGCAAGGGACAGGGAACACTGAAGCTTTCTTT,CASSPQGTGNTEAFF
TRBJ1-5,.,TRBV6-1,TGTGCCAGCAGTGCGATGACTAATAGCAATCAGCCCCAGCATTTT,CASSAMTNSNQPQHF
TRBJ2-5,TRBD1,TRBV4-1,TGCGCCAGCAGCCAAGACTTTCCGGGACAGGGTGTAGAGACCCAGTACTTC,CASSQDFPGQGVETQYF
TRBJ1-6,.,TRBV7-8,TGTGCCAGCAGCTTAGGAGGGGGTTACAATTCACCCCTCCACTTT,CASSLGGGYNSPLHF
TRBJ2-3,TRBD1,TRBV25-1,TGTGCCGGCAGGGGGCCTGGAGATACGCAGTATTTT,CAGRGPGDTQYF
TRBJ1-5,.,TRBV21-1,TGTGCCAGCAGCAACCCATGTTTACCCGGACAGGACGGGGATAGCCCCAATCAGCCCCAGCATTTT,CASSNPCLPGQDGDSPNQPQHF
TRBJ1-1,TRBD1,TRBV19,TGTGCCAGTAGTCGTCCCGGGACAGGGACGGTGAACACTGAAGCTTTCTTT,CASSRPGTGTVNTEAFF
TRBJ1-1,.,TRBV18,TGTGCCAGCTCACCATCGGCGGGGGTAAAGAACACTGAAGCTTTCTTT,CASSPSAGVKNTEAFF
TRBJ2-7,TRBD1,TRBV7-9,TGTGCCAGCAGCGCCTGGACAGGGAGCTCCTACGAGCAGTACTTC,CASSAWTGSSYEQYF
TRBJ2-2,.,TRBV28,TGTGCCACCCTAAGGAGGGACACCGGGGAGCTGTTTTTT,CATLRRDTGELFF
TRBJ1-2,TRBD1,TRBV28,TGTGCCAGCAGTACATCAGGGGGCAATGAAGATGGCTACACCTTC,CASSTSGGNEDGYTF
TRBJ2-6,.,TRBV9,TGTGCCAGCAGCCCTCAGGTCTCTGGGGCCAACGTCCTGACTTTC,CASSPQVSGANVLTF
TRBJ2-3,TRBD1,TRBV4-1,TGCGCCAGCAGCCAAGAGACAGGGGGCCCCACAGATACGCAGTATTTT,CASSQETGGPTDTQYF
TRBJ2-1,.,TRBV4-1,TGCGCCAGCAGCCAAGTTTCGGGTCTCTCCTACAATGAGCAGTTCTTC,CASSQVSGLSYNEQFF
TRBJ2-7,.,TRBV10-1,TGCGCCAGCAGTGATCCCGAGAGGGAATACGAGCAGTACTTC,CASSDPEREYEQYF
TRBJ1-2,.,TRBV7-2,TGTGCCAGCAGCTCCTCGGGGGAAGCTAACTATGGCTACACCTTC,CASSSSGEANYGYTF
TRBJ2-3,TRBD1,TRBV5-1,TGCGCCAGCAGCTTGTACGACAGGGCAGATACGCAGTATTTT,CASSLYDRADTQYF
TRBJ1-6,.,TRBV28,TGTGCCAGCAGTTTATCTCAGGCCTCCTATAATTCACCCCTCCACTTT,CASSLSQASYNSPLHF
TRBJ2-3,.,TRBV19,TGTGCCAGTGGGGCTAGCACAGATACGCAGTATTTT,CASGASTDTQYF
TRBJ1-1,.,TRBV9,TGTGCCAGCAGCGTAGAAGGCAGGGACACTGAAGCTTTCTTT,CASSVEGRDTEAFF
TRBJ1-3,.,TRBV28,TGTGCCAGCAGCCAGCGGGTGTGGAGCTCTGGAAACACCATATATTTT,CASSQRVWSSGNTIYF
TRBJ2-3,TRBD1,TRBV15,TGTGCCACCAGCAGTGGGCGGACAGGGAACCCAGATACGCAGTATTTT,CATSSGRTGNPDTQYF
TRBJ1-2,.,TRBV28,TGTGCCAGCAGTTTATTTTACCGCCAGCCCGGGGGCTACACCTTC,CASSLFYRQPGGYTF
TRBJ2-7,.,TRBV11-1,TGTGCCAGCAGCTTAGGCAGACTAGATCCCTACGAGCAGTACTTC,CASSLGRLDPYEQYF
TRBJ2-7,.,TRBV2,TGTGCCAGCAGAAAGGCGGACGAGCAGTACTTC,CASRKADEQYF
TRBJ1-4,.,TRBV7-9,TGTGCCAGCAGCCCGGACACCCGCCAACTGTTTTTT,CASSPDTRQLFF
TRBJ1-6,.,TRBV20-1,TGCAGTGCCCGGGGGATGTCACCCCTCCACTTT,CSARGMSPLHF
TRBJ1-2,.,TRBV19,TGTGCCACGTCGAGGCCGGAGGGCTATGGCTACACCTTC,CATSRPEGYGYTF
TRBJ2-7,TRBD1,TRBV10-3,TGTGCCATCAGATCCGGGACAGGGACCTACGAGCAGTACTTC,CAIRSGTGTYEQYF
TRBJ1-1,TRBD1,TRBV7-9,TGTGCCAGCAGCCTCACAGGGGGCTGGAACACTGAAGCTTTCTTT,CASSLTGGWNTEAFF
TRBJ1-2,.,TRBV18,TGTGCCAGCTCACCACCGCGGGCCAAGGGTGGGTACTATGGCTACACCTTC,CASSPPRAKGGYYGYTF
TRBJ2-3,TRBD2,TRBV15,TGTGCCACCAGCAGAGATAAACTAGCGATCACAGATACGCAGTATTTT,CATSRDKLAITDTQYF
TRBJ2-1,TRBD2,TRBV11-3,TGTGCCAGCAGCTCTAGTAGCGGGAGGAACAATGAGCAGTTCTTC,CASSSSSGRNNEQFF